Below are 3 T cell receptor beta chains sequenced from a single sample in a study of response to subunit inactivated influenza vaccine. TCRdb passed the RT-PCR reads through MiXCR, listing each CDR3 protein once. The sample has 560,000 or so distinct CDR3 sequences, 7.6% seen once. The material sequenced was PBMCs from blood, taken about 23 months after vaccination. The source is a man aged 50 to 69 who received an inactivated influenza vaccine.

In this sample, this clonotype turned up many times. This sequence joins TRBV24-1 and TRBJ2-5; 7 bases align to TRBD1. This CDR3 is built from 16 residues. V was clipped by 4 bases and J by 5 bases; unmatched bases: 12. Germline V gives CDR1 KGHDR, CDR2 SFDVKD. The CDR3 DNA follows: TGTGCCACCAGTGACCTACCACAGGGGAAGGCGGAGACCCAGTACTTC. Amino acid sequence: CATSDLPQGKAETQYF.

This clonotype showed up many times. The CDR3 sequence is CSVEDTGTGFGELFF. The CDR3 DNA reads TGCAGCGTTGAAGATACCGGGACAGGGTTCGGGGAGCTGTTTTTT. This sequence joins TRBV29-1 and TRBJ2-2; TRBD1 matches at 9 bases. Germline V CDR1 and CDR2: SQVTM, ANQGSEA. The CDR3 runs 15 residues. Trimming at V came to 0 bases and at J to 7 bases, leaving 6 bases not matched to a gene.

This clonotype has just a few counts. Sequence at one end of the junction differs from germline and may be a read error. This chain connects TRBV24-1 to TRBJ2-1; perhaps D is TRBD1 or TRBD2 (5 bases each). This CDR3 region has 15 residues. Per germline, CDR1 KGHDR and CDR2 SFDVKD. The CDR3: CATSDLRGVHNGQFF. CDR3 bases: TGTGCCACCAGTGATTTGCGAGGGGTTCACAATGGGCAGTTCTTC.